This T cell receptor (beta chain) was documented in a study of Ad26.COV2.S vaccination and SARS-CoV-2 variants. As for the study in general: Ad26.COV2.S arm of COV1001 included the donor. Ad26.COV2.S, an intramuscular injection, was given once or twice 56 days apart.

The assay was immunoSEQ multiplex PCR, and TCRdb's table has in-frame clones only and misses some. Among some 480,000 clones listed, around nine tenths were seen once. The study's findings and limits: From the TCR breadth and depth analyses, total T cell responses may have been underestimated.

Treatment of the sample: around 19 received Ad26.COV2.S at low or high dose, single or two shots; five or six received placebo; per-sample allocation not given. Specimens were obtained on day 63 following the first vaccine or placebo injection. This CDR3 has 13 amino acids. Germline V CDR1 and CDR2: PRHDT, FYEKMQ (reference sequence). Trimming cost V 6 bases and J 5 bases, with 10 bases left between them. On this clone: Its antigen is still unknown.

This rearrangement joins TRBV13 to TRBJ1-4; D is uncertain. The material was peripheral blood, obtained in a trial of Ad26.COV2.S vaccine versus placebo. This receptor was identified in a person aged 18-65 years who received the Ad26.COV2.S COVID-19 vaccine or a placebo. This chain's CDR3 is CASSGGRNEKLFF. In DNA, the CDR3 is TGTGCCAGCAGTGGCGGGCGGAATGAAAAACTGTTTTTT.